This is a list of T cell receptor beta chains from one sample in a study of blood T cell repertoires in COVID-19. Some clones are missing from TCRdb's copy, which holds only in-frame ones; the method was immunoSEQ multiplex PCR. The sample has 150,000 to 200,000 clones, around 87% seen once. The sequencing input was peripheral blood. These receptor sequences come from a man over 45 with acute or convalescent COVID-19. Both conserved end residues are part of each CDR3. A D gene is named only where the DNA matches it firmly. Only some rows state a clone size, as once, few, many or a class for expanded clones.

V: TRBV6-5; J: TRBJ1-1; D: TRBD1; length: 15; size: NA; DNA: TGTGCCAGCACGGGACAGGTAGTACGAAATTCTAAAGCTTTCTTT; CDR3: CASTGQVVRNSKAFF
V: TRBV7-6; J: TRBJ2-7; D: TRBD1; length: 15; size: NA; DNA: TGTGCCAGCAGCCGACCGGGACAGGGAATCTACGAGCAGTACTTC; CDR3: CASSRPGQGIYEQYF
V: TRBV5-4; J: TRBJ1-2; D: TRBD1; length: 15; size: NA; DNA: TGTGCCAGCAGTACCGGGACAGGGGGACGCTATGGCTACACCTTC; CDR3: CASSTGTGGRYGYTF
V: TRBV7-9; J: TRBJ1-1; D: NA; length: 15; size: NA; DNA: TGTGCCAGCAGCTTCTTAACAGCTAAGAACACTGAAGCTTTCTTT; CDR3: CASSFLTAKNTEAFF
V: TRBV15; J: TRBJ2-3; D: TRBD2; length: 17; size: NA; DNA: TGTGCCACCAGCAGAGATCTCTACGGGGGGAGGACAGATACGCAGTATTTT; CDR3: CATSRDLYGGRTDTQYF
V: TRBV5-6; J: TRBJ2-1; D: TRBD1; length: 15; size: NA; DNA: TGTGCCAGCAGCTTGCAGGGACAGTCCTACAATGAGCAGTTCTTC; CDR3: CASSLQGQSYNEQFF
V: TRBV20-1; J: TRBJ1-1; D: NA; length: 11; size: NA; DNA: TGCAGTGCTAGCGGCGGTGCTGAAGCTTTCTTT; CDR3: CSASGGAEAFF
V: TRBV4-1; J: TRBJ1-5; D: TRBD1; length: 16; size: NA; DNA: TGCGCCAGCAGCCAAGCGACAGGGTCAAGCAATCAGCCCCAGCATTTT; CDR3: CASSQATGSSNQPQHF
V: TRBV29-1; J: TRBJ1-1; D: NA; length: 14; size: NA; DNA: TGCAGCGTTGAAGGGACAGCGTGGAACACTGAAGCTTTCTTT; CDR3: CSVEGTAWNTEAFF
V: TRBV27; J: TRBJ1-6; D: TRBD1; length: 13; size: once; DNA: TGTGCCAGCAGTTGGGACAGCAATTCACCCCTCCACTTT; CDR3: CASSWDSNSPLHF
V: TRBV20-1; J: TRBJ2-3; D: NA; length: 15; size: NA; DNA: TGCAGTGCTAGTGGTCCCGCGATTAGCACAGATACGCAGTATTTT; CDR3: CSASGPAISTDTQYF
V: TRBV2; J: TRBJ2-2; D: NA; length: 14; size: NA; DNA: TGTGCCTACAGGACAGTCCTAAACACCGGGGAGCTGTTTTTT; CDR3: CAYRTVLNTGELFF
V: TRBV29-1; J: TRBJ1-2; D: TRBD1; length: 14; size: few; DNA: TGCAGCGTTGCGGGACAGGGGGAGGGCTATGGCTACACCTTC; CDR3: CSVAGQGEGYGYTF
V: TRBV18; J: TRBJ1-5; D: TRBD1; length: 14; size: NA; DNA: TGTGCCAGCTCACCTGACAGGGAGAGGCAGCCCCAGCATTTT; CDR3: CASSPDRERQPQHF
V: TRBV5-1; J: TRBJ2-1; D: NA; length: 12; size: NA; DNA: TGCGCCAGCAGCTTACCGGGAGAGGCGCAGTTCTTC; CDR3: CASSLPGEAQFF
V: TRBV15; J: TRBJ1-1; D: NA; length: 14; size: NA; DNA: TGTGCCACCAGCAGAGAACTGGAGGGATACGAAGCTTTCTTT; CDR3: CATSRELEGYEAFF
V: TRBV6-2/TRBV6-3; J: TRBJ2-2; D: NA; length: 15; size: few; DNA: TGTGCCAGCAGTTATACCAGCGGAGGCACCGGGGAGCTGTTTTTT; CDR3: CASSYTSGGTGELFF
V: TRBV7-8; J: TRBJ1-1; D: NA; length: 14; size: NA; DNA: TGTGCCAGCAGCTTAGCGGCCAGGGACACTGAAGCTTTCTTT; CDR3: CASSLAARDTEAFF
V: TRBV7-2; J: TRBJ2-2; D: NA; length: 16; size: NA; DNA: TGTGCCAGCAGCCCCCACGGGAGAGGGAACACCGGGGAGCTGTTTTTT; CDR3: CASSPHGRGNTGELFF
V: TRBV28; J: TRBJ2-6; D: NA; length: 18; size: NA; DNA: TGTGCCAGCAGTTTGAGAGAGCCCCTCGACTCTGGGGCCAACGTCCTGACTTTC; CDR3: CASSLREPLDSGANVLTF
V: TRBV2; J: TRBJ2-7; D: TRBD1; length: 15; size: NA; DNA: TGTGCCAGCAGTGAACAGACAGGGGGCTTCTACGAGCAGTACTTC; CDR3: CASSEQTGGFYEQYF
V: TRBV6-5; J: TRBJ1-4; D: TRBD1; length: 15; size: NA; DNA: TGTGCCAGCAGTCCCTGGACAGGGCTTATCGAAAAACTGTTTTTT; CDR3: CASSPWTGLIEKLFF
V: TRBV5-8; J: TRBJ1-2; D: NA; length: 15; size: NA; DNA: TGTGCCAGCAGCTTGGGACAGGAACCCAACTTTGGCTACACCTTC; CDR3: CASSLGQEPNFGYTF
V: TRBV7-2; J: TRBJ2-2; D: NA; length: 15; size: NA; DNA: TGTGCCAGCAGCTTAGCCAGACAGAGGACCGGGGAGCTGTTTTTT; CDR3: CASSLARQRTGELFF
V: TRBV6-5; J: TRBJ1-1; D: TRBD1; length: 14; size: NA; DNA: TGTGCCAGCAGTTCCCAGGGGGCGCGGACTGAAGCTTTCTTT; CDR3: CASSSQGARTEAFF
V: TRBV10-3; J: TRBJ1-2; D: NA; length: 15; size: NA; DNA: TGTGCCAACGCGGCGGGAGGATTAAATAACTATGGCTACACCTTC; CDR3: CANAAGGLNNYGYTF
V: TRBV27; J: TRBJ1-4; D: TRBD1; length: 15; size: NA; DNA: TGTGCCAGCAGTCCCTCGACAGGGACATATGAAAAACTGTTTTTT; CDR3: CASSPSTGTYEKLFF
V: TRBV9; J: TRBJ2-6; D: NA; length: 19; size: NA; DNA: TGTGCCAGCAGCGTAGTTCAGGCGCCGACCTCCTCTGGGGCCAACGTCCTGACTTTC; CDR3: CASSVVQAPTSSGANVLTF
V: TRBV5-1; J: TRBJ1-6; D: NA; length: 14; size: NA; DNA: TGCGCCAGCACGGAAGACCCGGGGAGTTCACCCCTCCACTTT; CDR3: CASTEDPGSSPLHF
V: TRBV29-1; J: TRBJ2-1; D: TRBD1; length: 15; size: NA; DNA: TGCAGCGTCGACCCGGACAGGGTTGCGCACAATGAGCAGTTCTTC; CDR3: CSVDPDRVAHNEQFF
V: TRBV7-2; J: TRBJ2-3; D: NA; length: 15; size: NA; DNA: TGTGCCACCAGCTTAGGAAATAGTTTTCAAGATACGCAGTATTTT; CDR3: CATSLGNSFQDTQYF
V: TRBV5-8; J: TRBJ2-1; D: NA; length: 13; size: NA; DNA: TGTGCCAGCAGCTTTAACAGTGACAATGAGCAGTTCTTC; CDR3: CASSFNSDNEQFF
V: TRBV9; J: TRBJ1-3; D: TRBD1; length: 16; size: NA; DNA: TGTGCCAGCAGCGTCGGAGGGGGCAACTCTGGAAACACCATATATTTT; CDR3: CASSVGGGNSGNTIYF
V: TRBV3-1/TRBV3-2; J: TRBJ2-5; D: TRBD2; length: 14; size: NA; DNA: TGTGCCAGCAGCCAACTAGCGGGAGAAGAGACCCAGTACTTC; CDR3: CASSQLAGEETQYF
V: TRBV19; J: TRBJ2-5; D: NA; length: 13; size: NA; DNA: TGTGCCAGTAGTATTGCTGGAGAAGAGACCCAGTACTTC; CDR3: CASSIAGEETQYF
V: TRBV7-8; J: TRBJ1-6; D: TRBD1; length: 15; size: few; DNA: TGTGCCAGCAGACGCGCCGGGCCGACAGGGTCACCCCTCCACTTT; CDR3: CASRRAGPTGSPLHF
V: TRBV5-1; J: TRBJ2-3; D: TRBD2; length: 16; size: NA; DNA: TGCGCCAGCAGCTCCCGCGGGGGAGGGAGGGCAGATACGCAGTATTTT; CDR3: CASSSRGGGRADTQYF
V: TRBV20-1; J: TRBJ1-1; D: NA; length: 11; size: NA; DNA: TGCAGTTCAAGAGGCGACACTGAAGCTTTCTTT; CDR3: CSSRGDTEAFF
V: TRBV6-5; J: TRBJ1-5; D: NA; length: 15; size: NA; DNA: TGTGCCAGCAGGAGACAGTCCTCCAGCAATCAGCCCCAGCATTTT; CDR3: CASRRQSSSNQPQHF
V: TRBV21-1; J: TRBJ1-1; D: NA; length: 14; size: NA; DNA: TGTGCCAGCAGCAAAGACGGGGGAGCCGCTGAAGCTTTCTTT; CDR3: CASSKDGGAAEAFF
V: TRBV7-8; J: TRBJ2-7; D: TRBD1; length: 14; size: NA; DNA: TGTGCCAGCAGCTCGACGGGACAGACCTACGAGCAGTACTTC; CDR3: CASSSTGQTYEQYF
V: TRBV24-1; J: TRBJ1-5; D: TRBD1; length: 17; size: NA; DNA: TGTGCCACCAGCGGTCGCGGACAGGGAGGAAACAATCAGCCCCAGCATTTT; CDR3: CATSGRGQGGNNQPQHF
V: TRBV3-1/TRBV3-2; J: TRBJ2-7; D: TRBD2; length: 17; size: NA; DNA: TGTGCCAGCAGCAGGACTAGCGGGAGCCGAGGGGGTCTCGAGCAGTACTTC; CDR3: CASSRTSGSRGGLEQYF
V: TRBV27; J: TRBJ1-6; D: TRBD1; length: 17; size: NA; DNA: TGTGCCAGCAGTTGGGACAGGACAAGCTCCTATAATTCACCCCTCCACTTT; CDR3: CASSWDRTSSYNSPLHF
V: TRBV9; J: TRBJ1-2; D: NA; length: 15; size: NA; DNA: TGTGCCAGCAGCCCCCCAGGGGTAAATAACTATGGCTACACCTTC; CDR3: CASSPPGVNNYGYTF
V: TRBV20-1; J: TRBJ1-5; D: TRBD1; length: 15; size: few; DNA: TGCAGTGCTAGTCAGACAGGGGGAAGCAATCAGCCCCAGCATTTT; CDR3: CSASQTGGSNQPQHF
V: TRBV2; J: TRBJ1-2; D: NA; length: 13; size: NA; DNA: TGTGCCAGCAGTTGGACAGACGTCTATGGCTACACCTTC; CDR3: CASSWTDVYGYTF
V: TRBV6-5; J: TRBJ1-2; D: TRBD1; length: 14; size: few; DNA: TGTGCCAGCAGTTACTCGGCAGGGGGCTTTGGCTACACCTTC; CDR3: CASSYSAGGFGYTF
V: TRBV28; J: TRBJ1-3; D: TRBD1; length: 15; size: NA; DNA: TGTGCCAGCACTACACCCGACAGGGAAGGAAACACCATATATTTT; CDR3: CASTTPDREGNTIYF
V: TRBV29-1; J: TRBJ2-1; D: TRBD1; length: 14; size: NA; DNA: TGCAGCGTTAGACAGGGTGAGACTTGGCGTGTTTCTTTCTTC; CDR3: CSVRQGETWRVSFF
V: TRBV7-9; J: TRBJ1-2; D: TRBD1; length: 13; size: NA; DNA: TGTGCCAGCAGCCGGACAGGGGGCGTTGGCTACACCTTC; CDR3: CASSRTGGVGYTF
V: TRBV5-1; J: TRBJ2-6; D: NA; length: 17; size: NA; DNA: TGCGCCAGCAGCACGACAGGAGATACCTCTGGGGCCAACGTCCTGACTTTC; CDR3: CASSTTGDTSGANVLTF
V: TRBV18; J: TRBJ2-6; D: NA; length: 17; size: NA; DNA: TGTGCCAGCTCACCTAGGCAGGAACGCTTTGGGGCCAACGTCCTGACTTTC; CDR3: CASSPRQERFGANVLTF
V: TRBV28; J: TRBJ1-4; D: NA; length: 13; size: NA; DNA: TGTGCCAGCAGTTTCAGGGTAGATGAAAAACTGTTTTTT; CDR3: CASSFRVDEKLFF
V: TRBV10-3; J: TRBJ2-3; D: TRBD1; length: 15; size: once; DNA: TGTGCCATCAGTGTGGGACAGGGGACCACAGATACGCAGTATTTT; CDR3: CAISVGQGTTDTQYF
V: TRBV7-9; J: TRBJ2-1; D: TRBD2; length: 18; size: NA; DNA: TGTGCCAGCAGCTTAGTATATACGGGGGGGACCATAGGTGTTGAGCAGTTCTTC; CDR3: CASSLVYTGGTIGVEQFF